These 29 T cell receptor beta chains originate from one sample sequenced in a study of T cells in Graves' hyperthyroidism and ophthalmopathy. TCR beta CDR3 regions were amplified from RNA. An initial round of RT-PCR targeting the TCR CDR3 relied on the HTBI primer set. TCRdb re-analysed the multiplex PCR reads in MiXCR, keeping a single row per CDR3 protein. The top ten clones hold over 30% of a sample with hundreds of thousands of distinct CDR3 sequences, 20% of them seen once. Sequenced material: blood. The receptors derive from a man aged 25-45 years with Graves' ophthalmopathy.

V is TRBV27 and J is TRBJ2-3; no clear D. The CDR3 totals 12 residues. CDR1 is MNHEY, CDR2 SMNVEV, per germline (reference sequence). V was pared by 1 base and J by 5 bases, with 4 bases between. The CDR3 spells CASSLCGDTQYF. CDR3 DNA: TGTGCCAGCAGTTTATGTGGAGATACGCAGTATTTT.

This clonotype was recorded at least ten times. The chain recombines TRBV11-1 with TRBJ2-3; D gene uncertain. Germline values: CDR1 SGHAT, CDR2 FQDESV (reference sequence). Trimming took off 2 bases at V and 2 bases at J, with 11 bases between the two ends. The CDR3 runs to 15 residues. The CDR3 loop reads CASSLLGQTTDTQYF. DNA of the CDR3: TGTGCCAGCAGCTTACTCGGGCAGACCACAGATACGCAGTATTTT.

The chain joins TRBV2 to TRBJ2-4, with TRBD1 matching 12 bases. This CDR3 contains 15 residues. Germline V gives CDR1 SNHLY, CDR2 FYNNEI. With V trimmed by 7 bases and J by 6 bases, 7 bases remained unmatched. The CDR3 DNA reads TGTGCCAGCACCCCGGGACAGGGGGCCCTAAACATTCAGTACTTC. It encodes CASTPGQGALNIQYF.

This chain links TRBV6-1 with TRBJ2-1, with 10 positions matching TRBD2. The trim removed 2 bases at V and 6 bases at J, leaving 10 bases unmatched. The CDR3 sequence is 17 residues long. Germline CDR1 is MNHNS and CDR2 is SASEGT. CDR3 amino acids: CASSEFPQREGPNEQFF. CDR3 DNA: TGTGCCAGCAGTGAATTCCCTCAGCGGGAGGGCCCCAATGAGCAGTTCTTC.

The chain has TRBV29-1 and TRBJ2-6; 8 positions agree with TRBD1. V lost 6 bases, J lost 2 bases, and 3 bases stayed unmatched. The CDR3 runs 14 residues. Germline lookup yields CDR1 SQVTM and CDR2 ANQGSEA. In DNA, the CDR3 is TGCAGCGTGGACAGGGATCCTGGGGCCAACGTCCTGACTTTC. Protein: CSVDRDPGANVLTF.

CDR3 loop: CASSASGKNIQYF. The CDR3 DNA reads as TGTGCCAGCAGCGCTTCGGGGAAAAACATTCAGTACTTC. The chain joins TRBV9 to TRBJ2-4, with a weak D call TRBD2 (5 bases). Looked up from germline, CDR1 is SGDLS and CDR2 is YYNGEE. CDR3 length: 13 amino acids. Trimming stripped 3 bases from V and 4 bases from J, with 8 bases between.

This clonotype was counted only a few times. CDR3 nucleotide sequence: TGTGCCAGCAGCTTAGGCGGACAGGACAATCAGCCCCAGCATTTT. It specifies CASSLGGQDNQPQHF. The J gene is TRBJ1-5, the V gene TRBV7-9; 7 bases line up with TRBD1. J was trimmed by 3 bases and V by 1 base; bases with no gene match: 3. The CDR3 has 15 residues. Germline loops: CDR1 SEHNR, CDR2 FQNEAQ (reference sequence).

This clonotype was seen at least ten times. The chain employs TRBV5-1 and TRBJ1-1; the match to TRBD1 covers 8 bases. The CDR3 totals 13 residues. Germline CDR1 and CDR2: SGHRS and YFSETQ. V gave up 4 bases and J gave up 5 bases; unmatched junction bases: 4. Here the CDR3 DNA reads TGCGCCAGCAGCCTCAGGGGGCGAACTGAAGCTTTCTTT. Translating gives CASSLRGRTEAFF.

This clonotype was seen at least ten times. This chain joins TRBV6-2 or TRBV6-3 and TRBJ1-1; D gene ambiguous. The CDR3 consists of 15 residues. In germline, CDR1 is MNHEY, CDR2 SVGEGT. The V and J ends lost 2 bases and 0 bases respectively, with 10 bases between them. DNA of the CDR3: TGTGCCAGCAGTTACACGTTTCATCTGAACACTGAAGCTTTCTTT. It is translated as CASSYTFHLNTEAFF.

This clonotype was recorded many times. V and J are TRBV12-3 or TRBV12-4 and TRBJ2-7, with D perhaps TRBD1 or TRBD2 (7 bases each). Trimming removed 5 bases from V and 5 bases from J, with 19 bases in between. This CDR3 is 15 amino acids long. The DNA of the CDR3 is TGTGCCAGCAGTCCTATCGAGACAGGGAGGGACGAGCAGTACTTC. This codes for CASSPIETGRDEQYF.

The CDR3 nucleotides read TGTGCCAGCACTTTAGGGGAAGGTTACAATGAGCAGTTCTTC. Translating it yields CASTLGEGYNEQFF. V is TRBV13 and J is TRBJ2-1; TRBD1 is a possible D gene (5 bases). CDR3 length equals 14 residues. Germline CDR1 reads PRHDT; CDR2 reads FYEKMQ (reference sequence). Trimming took 7 bases from V and 4 from J, leaving 14 bases between them.

The chain joins TRBV25-1 to TRBJ1-1, with a weak D call TRBD1 (5 bases). V lost 3 bases and J 3 bases, leaving 11 bases between the germline ends. CDR1 is MGHDK and CDR2 is SYGVNS in the germline V gene. CDR3 length equals 14 residues. The CDR3 DNA reads as TGTGCCAGCAGTGATAGCCAGGGATACACTGAAGCTTTCTTT. Translating gives CASSDSQGYTEAFF.

This clonotype came up a few times. V usage is TRBV5-5 and J usage is TRBJ2-2; D possibly uses TRBD1 or TRBD2 (5 bases each). V lost 4 bases and J lost 2, with 12 bases in between. Germline lookup yields CDR1 SGHKS and CDR2 YYEKEE (reference sequence). This CDR3 is built from 15 residues. CDR3: CASSPWDVNTGELFF. The CDR3 nucleotides read TGTGCCAGCAGCCCGTGGGACGTAAACACCGGGGAGCTGTTTTTT.

The chain joins TRBV9 to TRBJ1-2; 11 nucleotides agree with TRBD1. This CDR3 region has 15 residues. With 3 bases clipped from V and 6 bases from J, the junction kept 7 bases outside the gene matches. Germline loops: CDR1 SGDLS, CDR2 YYNGEE. The CDR3 region has the DNA TGTGCCAGCAGCGGACGGGACAGGGGGTTGAATGGCTACACCTTC. Its translation: CASSGRDRGLNGYTF.

This clonotype was seen at least ten times. The rearrangement links TRBV11-1 to TRBJ2-7, with D hard to call. The germline gives CDR1 SGHAT, CDR2 FQDESV (reference sequence). V was clipped by 5 bases and J by 1 base, with 15 bases between them. The CDR3 covers 15 residues. As DNA, the CDR3 is TGTGCCAGCAGCCCCGCGGCTATCGCTTCCTACGAGCAGTACTTC. Its translation is CASSPAAIASYEQYF.

As for this clonotype: A read error is possible here, since a much larger clone lies one base away. The chain recombines TRBV6-1 with TRBJ2-7; 10 nucleotides match TRBD2. The V and J ends lost 4 bases and 2 bases, in that order; junction bases with no gene match: 11. Per the germline V gene, CDR1 is MNHNS and CDR2 is SASEGT. The CDR3 has 17 amino acids. In DNA form, the CDR3 reads TGTGCCAGCAGTGGAGCGCGGACTAGCGGTTCCACCTACGAGCAGTACTTC. This codes for CASSGARTSGSTYEQYF.

This clonotype was found a few times. The chain combines TRBV18 with TRBJ1-2; 8 positions match TRBD1. The CDR3 spans 15 residues. V was clipped by 4 bases and J by 1 base; unmatched bases: 5. Germline V gene data show CDR1 as KGHSH and CDR2 as LQKENI. The CDR3 DNA reads as TGTGCCAGCTCACTGGGACAGGAATTTAACTATGGCTACACCTTC. Amino acid sequence: CASSLGQEFNYGYTF. Based on the CDR3 plus reference TRBV18 and TRBJ1-2, the full variable domain is NAGVMQNPRHLVRRRGQEARLRCSPMKGHSHVYWYRQLPEEGLKFMVYLQKENIIDESGMPKERFSAEFPKEGPSILRIQQVVRGDSAAYFCASSLGQEFNYGYTFGSGTRLTVV.

V is TRBV20-1 and J is TRBJ1-2; possible D gene TRBD1, 6 bases. V dropped 3 bases and J dropped 7 bases, with 15 bases sitting between them. This CDR3 has 13 residues. CDR1 is DFQATT, CDR2 SNEGSKA, per germline (reference sequence). The chain's CDR3 is CSASRNREGGYTF. As DNA, the CDR3 is TGCAGTGCTAGTAGGAACAGGGAGGGTGGCTACACCTTC.

This clonotype was observed at least ten times. J is TRBJ2-5 and V is TRBV28, with 7 bases fitting TRBD1. The J segment lost 2 bases and the V segment lost 3 bases, leaving 6 bases of the junction unmatched. The CDR3 totals 15 residues. CDR1 MDHEN and CDR2 SYDVKM come from the germline V gene. The CDR3: CASSLVQGPQETQYF. Written as DNA, the CDR3 is TGTGCCAGCAGTTTGGTACAGGGGCCACAAGAGACCCAGTACTTC. Based on the CDR3 plus reference TRBV28 and TRBJ2-5, the full variable domain is DVKVTQSSRYLVKRTGEKVFLECVQDMDHENMFWYRQDPGLGLRLIYFSYDVKMKEKGDIPEGYSVSREKKERFSLILESASTNQTSMYLCASSLVQGPQETQYFGPGTRLLVL.

The rearrangement joins TRBV7-2 to TRBJ2-3; 14 bases match TRBD2. This CDR3 has 16 amino acids. The trim removed 1 base at V and 8 bases at J, leaving 5 bases unmatched. The germline gives CDR1 SGHTA, CDR2 FQGNSA. The CDR3 DNA sequence: TGTGCCAGCAGCTTAGTCGGGACTAGCGGGAGAGGTACGCAGTATTTT. Amino acids: CASSLVGTSGRGTQYF.

The chain is built from TRBV30 and TRBJ2-7; a possible D gene is TRBD2 (5 bases). Trimming removed 3 bases at V and 3 bases at J, with 18 bases between. The CDR3 loop spans 15 amino acids. Looked up from germline, CDR1 is GTSNPN and CDR2 is SVGIG (reference sequence). The CDR3 loop is CAWSEAAKIIYEQYF. CDR3 in DNA: TGTGCCTGGAGCGAAGCGGCTAAGATAATCTACGAGCAGTACTTC.

This clonotype was detected only a few times. The chain joins TRBV30 to TRBJ2-2, with 9 bases aligning to TRBD2. This CDR3 contains 17 residues. V shed 0 bases, J shed 4 bases, and the junction held 9 bases outside the gene matches. From germline, CDR1 is GTSNPN and CDR2 SVGIG (reference sequence). CDR3 in amino acids: CAWSVRRLADATGELFF. CDR3 DNA: TGTGCCTGGAGTGTACGTAGACTAGCGGACGCCACCGGGGAGCTGTTTTTT.

V usage is TRBV6-4 and J usage is TRBJ2-1; D remains unclear. This CDR3 comprises 16 residues. Trimming cost V 3 bases and J 1 base, with 13 bases left between them. Germline values: CDR1 MRHNA, CDR2 SNTAGT. The CDR3 loop reads CASSDTTYSSYNEQFF. Here the CDR3 DNA reads TGTGCCAGCAGTGATACTACATACTCTTCCTACAATGAGCAGTTCTTC.

This clonotype turned up a few times. The chain joins TRBV11-2 to TRBJ2-2; 7 nucleotides agree with TRBD1. The CDR3 is 17 amino acids. Germline V gene sequence: CDR1 SGHAT, CDR2 FQNNGV. The V and J ends lost 5 bases and 9 bases, in that order; junction bases with no gene match: 18. DNA of the CDR3: TGTGCCAGCAGCCCCCGAAGCTGGCCAGGGGGTAAAAGGGAGCTGTTTTTT. This codes for CASSPRSWPGGKRELFF.

This clonotype was seen ten or more times. The genes are TRBV3-1 and TRBJ1-2; TRBD1 matches 7 bases. The CDR3 is 13 residues long. The V and J ends lost 6 bases and 4 bases, in that order; junction bases with no gene match: 5. Looked up from germline, CDR1 is LGHDT and CDR2 is YNNKEL (reference sequence). CDR3 nucleotide sequence: TGTGCCAGCAGTTCAAGACAGGGCTATGGCTACACCTTC. Its translation: CASSSRQGYGYTF.

V gene TRBV27 combines with J gene TRBJ2-6; TRBD2 might be the D (6 bases). The germline V gene has CDR1 MNHEY and CDR2 SMNVEV (reference sequence). The CDR3 loop spans 15 amino acids. V was shortened by 11 bases and J by 2 bases, with 16 bases between the two germline ends. For the CDR3, the DNA is TGTGCCCCCAGGGAAGGGGAGGCTGGGGCCAACGTCCTGACTTTC. Its translation: CAPREGEAGANVLTF.

This clonotype has only a few counts. Written as DNA, the CDR3 is TGTGCCACCAGTGATTATGCAGATACGCAGTATTTT. This sequence encodes CATSDYADTQYF. The chain has TRBV24-1 and TRBJ2-3; D gene unclear. Trimming cost V 2 bases and J 4 bases, with 3 bases left between them. The CDR3 sequence is 12 residues long. CDR1 is KGHDR, CDR2 SFDVKD, per germline.

The V gene is TRBV6-2 or TRBV6-3, the J gene TRBJ2-7; 8 nucleotides match TRBD2. Germline V gene data show CDR1 as MNHEY and CDR2 as SVGEGT. The length of the CDR3 is 14 residues. The junction had 6 bases not matched to a gene; V was cut back by 5 bases and J by 3 bases. The CDR3 DNA reads TGTGCCAGCAGTGGACTAGCAGAGAGCTACGAGCAGTACTTC. Translating gives CASSGLAESYEQYF.

The chain recombines TRBV3-1 with TRBJ1-2, with 7 nucleotides matching TRBD1. The CDR3 consists of 14 residues. CDR1 and CDR2 (germline): LGHDT, YNNKEL (reference sequence). After removal of 5 bases from V and 3 bases from J, the junction contained 6 bases not matched to a gene. As DNA, the CDR3 is TGTGCCAGCAGCTTACGGGACAGATACTATGGCTACACCTTC. Translation gives CASSLRDRYYGYTF.